Listed below are T cell receptor beta chains from one sample, sequenced in a study of CD8+CD57+ T cells in acquired aplastic anemia. One entry per CDR3 protein results from TCRdb running MiXCR on the reads. This sample has roughly 93,000 distinct CDR3 sequences, with about 67% found just once. The sequencing input was sorted CD4+, CD8+, or CD8+CD57+ T cells (not recorded which) from PBMCs. These receptors were obtained from a human donor with aplastic anemia. The CDR3 runs from the conserved cysteine through the conserved F or W. Fields, in order: CDR3 length, clone size, V gene, D gene, J gene, CDR3 protein, CDR3 DNA. The D gene is left open where the match is weak. Clone size is not always given. Where it is, it says once, few, many or a class for expanded clones.

cdr3_length: 12; clone_size: .; v_call: TRBV20-1; d_call: TRBD2; j_call: TRBJ2-7; cdr3_aa: CSAREGGKEQYF; cdr3_nt: TGCAGTGCTAGAGAGGGAGGGAAAGAGCAGTACTTC
cdr3_length: 13; clone_size: .; v_call: TRBV7-3; d_call: TRBD1; j_call: TRBJ1-2; cdr3_aa: CASLKPGGLGYTF; cdr3_nt: TGTGCCAGCCTCAAGCCAGGGGGCCTTGGCTACACCTTC
cdr3_length: 15; clone_size: .; v_call: TRBV20-1; d_call: .; j_call: TRBJ2-7; cdr3_aa: CSASDGHANSYEQYF; cdr3_nt: TGCAGTGCTAGTGACGGACACGCCAACTCCTACGAGCAGTACTTC
cdr3_length: 13; clone_size: .; v_call: TRBV4-2; d_call: .; j_call: TRBJ2-1; cdr3_aa: CASSQDKSDEQFF; cdr3_nt: TGTGCCAGCAGCCAAGATAAGTCGGATGAGCAGTTCTTC
cdr3_length: 11; clone_size: .; v_call: TRBV7-9; d_call: .; j_call: TRBJ1-1; cdr3_aa: CASSPGDEAFF; cdr3_nt: TGTGCCAGCAGCCCAGGGGACGAAGCTTTCTTT
cdr3_length: 14; clone_size: once; v_call: TRBV7-2; d_call: TRBD1; j_call: TRBJ2-7; cdr3_aa: CASSLWTGGYEQYF; cdr3_nt: TGTGCCAGCAGCTTGTGGACAGGGGGTTACGAGCAGTACTTC
cdr3_length: 15; clone_size: .; v_call: TRBV20-1; d_call: TRBD1; j_call: TRBJ2-6; cdr3_aa: CSAGGQGSGANVLTF; cdr3_nt: TGCAGTGCTGGAGGACAGGGCTCTGGGGCCAACGTCCTGACTTTC
cdr3_length: 17; clone_size: .; v_call: TRBV24-1; d_call: TRBD2; j_call: TRBJ2-1; cdr3_aa: CATSDPLSGSGLGSQFF; cdr3_nt: TGTGCCACCAGTGACCCACTTAGCGGGAGTGGGTTGGGTTCGCAGTTCTTC
cdr3_length: 13; clone_size: .; v_call: TRBV20-1; d_call: .; j_call: TRBJ1-5; cdr3_aa: CSAGAGGGQPQHF; cdr3_nt: TGCAGTGCTGGCGCGGGTGGCGGGCAGCCCCAGCATTTT
cdr3_length: 13; clone_size: .; v_call: TRBV5-4; d_call: .; j_call: TRBJ1-6; cdr3_aa: CASSSEGNSPLHF; cdr3_nt: TGTGCCAGCAGCTCAGAAGGAAATTCACCCCTCCACTTT
cdr3_length: 14; clone_size: .; v_call: TRBV5-1; d_call: .; j_call: TRBJ1-3; cdr3_aa: CASRGGGTGNTIYF; cdr3_nt: TGCGCCAGCAGGGGAGGAGGGACTGGAAACACCATATATTTT
cdr3_length: 11; clone_size: .; v_call: TRBV7-6; d_call: .; j_call: TRBJ2-7; cdr3_aa: CASSRTGEQYF; cdr3_nt: TGTGCCAGCTCCAGGACGGGCGAGCAGTACTTC
cdr3_length: 12; clone_size: .; v_call: TRBV10-3; d_call: .; j_call: TRBJ1-1; cdr3_aa: CAISDGGTEAFF; cdr3_nt: TGTGCCATCAGTGACGGGGGCACTGAAGCTTTCTTT
cdr3_length: 13; clone_size: .; v_call: TRBV2; d_call: .; j_call: TRBJ2-1; cdr3_aa: CASSYSGSNEQFF; cdr3_nt: TGTGCCAGCAGTTACTCGGGAAGCAATGAGCAGTTCTTC
cdr3_length: 14; clone_size: .; v_call: TRBV10-3; d_call: .; j_call: TRBJ1-2; cdr3_aa: CAISGGGKDYGYTF; cdr3_nt: TGTGCCATCAGTGGCGGGGGGAAAGACTATGGCTACACCTTC
cdr3_length: 12; clone_size: few; v_call: TRBV2; d_call: .; j_call: TRBJ1-1; cdr3_aa: CASIAQNTEAFF; cdr3_nt: TGTGCCAGCATAGCCCAGAACACTGAAGCTTTCTTT
cdr3_length: 14; clone_size: .; v_call: TRBV20-1; d_call: TRBD1; j_call: TRBJ1-1; cdr3_aa: CSASQGVRNTEAFF; cdr3_nt: TGCAGTGCTTCCCAGGGGGTGCGAAACACTGAAGCTTTCTTT
cdr3_length: 14; clone_size: many; v_call: TRBV6-5; d_call: TRBD2; j_call: TRBJ2-7; cdr3_aa: CASRLRTSGYEQYF; cdr3_nt: TGTGCCAGCAGACTACGGACTAGCGGCTACGAGCAGTACTTC
cdr3_length: 13; clone_size: many; v_call: TRBV2; d_call: .; j_call: TRBJ2-1; cdr3_aa: CASSLGGPDEQFF; cdr3_nt: TGTGCCAGCAGTTTGGGGGGGCCGGATGAGCAGTTCTTC
cdr3_length: 13; clone_size: once; v_call: TRBV20-1; d_call: .; j_call: TRBJ2-7; cdr3_aa: CSARDQPHYEQYF; cdr3_nt: TGCAGTGCTAGAGATCAGCCGCATTACGAGCAGTACTTC
cdr3_length: 15; clone_size: .; v_call: TRBV24-1; d_call: .; j_call: TRBJ2-2; cdr3_aa: CATSAFGGRTGELFF; cdr3_nt: TGTGCCACCAGTGCCTTTGGGGGAAGGACCGGGGAGCTGTTTTTT
cdr3_length: 14; clone_size: .; v_call: TRBV24-1; d_call: TRBD1; j_call: TRBJ2-7; cdr3_aa: CATSTRTGTDEQYF; cdr3_nt: TGTGCCACCAGTACCAGGACAGGGACTGACGAGCAGTACTTC
cdr3_length: 13; clone_size: .; v_call: TRBV2; d_call: .; j_call: TRBJ2-1; cdr3_aa: CASGGTSYNEQFF; cdr3_nt: TGTGCCAGCGGAGGGACTTCATACAATGAGCAGTTCTTC
cdr3_length: 12; clone_size: .; v_call: TRBV2; d_call: .; j_call: TRBJ1-2; cdr3_aa: CASNRGSYGYTF; cdr3_nt: TGTGCCAGCAATCGAGGGTCCTATGGCTACACCTTC
cdr3_length: 15; clone_size: .; v_call: TRBV2; d_call: TRBD2; j_call: TRBJ2-7; cdr3_aa: CASSYSAGVSYEQYF; cdr3_nt: TGTGCCAGCAGTTACTCAGCGGGGGTGTCCTACGAGCAGTACTTC
cdr3_length: 13; clone_size: .; v_call: TRBV24-1; d_call: .; j_call: TRBJ2-3; cdr3_aa: CATSNGGTDTQYF; cdr3_nt: TGTGCCACCAGTAATGGAGGAACAGATACGCAGTATTTT
cdr3_length: 15; clone_size: .; v_call: TRBV13; d_call: .; j_call: TRBJ2-7; cdr3_aa: CASSSSGDYEYEQYF; cdr3_nt: TGTGCCAGCAGCTCCTCAGGGGATTATGAGTACGAGCAGTACTTC
cdr3_length: 12; clone_size: .; v_call: TRBV10-3; d_call: .; j_call: TRBJ2-1; cdr3_aa: CATGSSYNEKFF; cdr3_nt: TGTGCCACCGGGTCCTCCTACAATGAGAAGTTCTTC